A selection of T cell receptor beta chains follows, all from one sample in a study of T cell repertoires and Cas9 in healthy adults. Repertoires were generated with immunoSEQ multiplex PCR, while TCRdb's copy carries only in-frame clones and drops some. This sample has 20,000 to 25,000 clones; about 88% occur once, and the top ten carry 0.69%. Sequencing used CD4+ effector T cells (CD127+, CD25-, CD137-, CD154-) from PBMCs; culture status not recorded. The source is a human donor in good health. Both conserved end residues are part of each CDR3. Each record gives: J gene, D gene, V gene, CDR3 protein. A D gene is named only where the DNA matches it firmly.

TRBJ1-5 . TRBV29-1 CSVGDGLLGNQPQHF
TRBJ1-2 . TRBV9 CASSDNRPSGYGYTF
TRBJ1-1 . TRBV19 CASRRYLNTEAFF
TRBJ2-3 . TRBV11-3 CASSLGAAASTDTQYF
TRBJ1-4 . TRBV6-1 CASSESGSEKLFF
TRBJ2-3 . TRBV25-1 CASSLSGTDTQYF
TRBJ1-1 . TRBV18 CASSQGAEAFF
TRBJ2-7 . TRBV29-1 CSVQGIGSYEQYF
TRBJ2-1 . TRBV2 CASSFSGVGEQFF
TRBJ1-1 . TRBV5-1 CASSSPGHQNTEAFF
TRBJ1-2 . TRBV6-1 CASSEANGRYTF
TRBJ2-2 . TRBV10-1 CASSRGLGELFF
TRBJ1-5 . TRBV28 CASSFYPWVGGYSNQPQHF
TRBJ1-2 TRBD1 TRBV7-2 CASSLGTGLDYGYTF
TRBJ1-2 . TRBV5-1 CASSSPVGENYGYTF
TRBJ2-2 . TRBV7-2 CASSPVWAANTGELFF
TRBJ2-1 . TRBV5-1 CASSLLGNNEQFF
TRBJ1-1 . TRBV4-1 CASSQRTGNNEAFF
TRBJ1-2 . TRBV5-6 CASSLVGRNYGYTF
TRBJ1-2 . TRBV6-1 CASSQTFHGYTF
TRBJ2-1 TRBD1 TRBV6-1 CASRGDRAVYNEQFF
TRBJ1-1 . TRBV6-5 CASSYSGSAGNTEAFF